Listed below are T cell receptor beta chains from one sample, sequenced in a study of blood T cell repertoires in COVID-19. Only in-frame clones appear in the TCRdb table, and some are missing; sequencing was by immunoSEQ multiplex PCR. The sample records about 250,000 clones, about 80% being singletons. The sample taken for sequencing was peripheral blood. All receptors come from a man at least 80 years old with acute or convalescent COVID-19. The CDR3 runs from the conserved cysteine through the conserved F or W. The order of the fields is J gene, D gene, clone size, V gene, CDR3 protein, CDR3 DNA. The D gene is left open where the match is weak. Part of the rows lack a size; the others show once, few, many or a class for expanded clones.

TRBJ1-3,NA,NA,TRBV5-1,CASSLYGQMINTIYF,TGCGCCAGCAGCTTGTATGGACAGATGATAAACACCATATATTTT
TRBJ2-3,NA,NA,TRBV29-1,CSAPSGVAEVTDTQYF,TGCAGCGCACCTTCGGGGGTAGCGGAGGTGACAGATACGCAGTATTTT
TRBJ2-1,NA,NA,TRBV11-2,CASSSLGEVNEQFF,TGTGCCAGCAGCTCCCTCGGGGAGGTCAATGAGCAGTTCTTC
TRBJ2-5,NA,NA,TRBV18,CASSPLGGETQYF,TGTGCCAGCTCCCCACTGGGGGGAGAGACCCAGTACTTC
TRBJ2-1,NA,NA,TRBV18,CASSPRASPASQFF,TGTGCCAGCTCACCTCGGGCTAGCCCCGCAAGTCAGTTCTTC
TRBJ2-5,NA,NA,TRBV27,CASSLTGSETQYF,TGTGCCAGCAGTTTAACAGGGTCGGAGACCCAGTACTTC
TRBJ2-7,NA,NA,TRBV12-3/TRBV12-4,CASSLQRVYEQYF,TGTGCCAGCAGTTTACAGCGGGTGTACGAGCAGTACTTC
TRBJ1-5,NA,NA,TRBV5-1,CASRPSPGTSNQPQHF,TGCGCCAGCAGGCCCAGCCCCGGGACAAGCAATCAGCCCCAGCATTTT
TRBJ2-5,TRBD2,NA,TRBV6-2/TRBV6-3,CASSPVGEGMKTQYF,TGTGCCAGCAGCCCCGTGGGGGAGGGCATGAAGACCCAGTACTTC
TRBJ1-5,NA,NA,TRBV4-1,CASSQDPTYSNQPQHF,TGCGCCAGCAGCCAAGATCCAACTTATAGCAATCAGCCCCAGCATTTT
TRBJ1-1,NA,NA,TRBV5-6,CASSSRVRPNTEAFF,TGTGCCAGCAGCTCCAGGGTGAGGCCCAACACTGAAGCTTTCTTT
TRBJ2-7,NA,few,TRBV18,CASSRDGSSYEQYF,TGTGCCAGCTCGCGGGACGGAAGCTCCTACGAGCAGTACTTC
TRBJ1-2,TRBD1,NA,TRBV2,CASRTGVGYGYTF,TGTGCCAGCAGGACAGGGGTTGGCTATGGCTACACCTTC
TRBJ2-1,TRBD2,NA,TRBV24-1,CATSDFGTSGSEDEQFF,TGTGCCACCAGTGACTTCGGGACTAGCGGGAGCGAGGATGAGCAGTTCTTC